This T cell receptor (beta chain) was sequenced in a study of cytomegalovirus exposure and HLA in healthy donors. Study-wide results and caveats: Reports credit the classifier with highly specific, highly sensitive diagnosis of cytomegalovirus status. From TCR beta sequences, most subjects' HLA-A and HLA-B alleles were reportedly predicted accurately. Analysis was carried out at a later point, and it linked a missense DCLRE1C variant to TCR beta V- and J-gene trimming. The study assumed roughly uniform donor sequencing depth for presence/absence analyses.

This clone is a singleton in its sample. Its antigen is still unknown. PCR involved 60 Vbeta and 13 Jbeta primers. Only in-frame clones appear in the TCRdb table, and some are missing; sequencing was by immunoSEQ multiplex PCR. The sample has 130,000 or so clones; 70% to 85% are singletons. The CDR3 has 16 amino acids. V was pared by 0 bases and J by 1 base, with 10 bases between. Per germline, CDR1 SGHVS and CDR2 FQNEAQ. The origin of this receptor is a woman between 18 and 30 years old in good health and CMV-seropositive. Input material: PBMCs. The chain carries TRBV7-8 and TRBJ1-3; no reliable D call. CDR3 protein: CASSLAGGVSGNTIYF. CDR3 DNA: TGTGCCAGCAGCTTAGCGGGAGGTGTATCTGGAAACACCATATATTTT.